This T cell receptor (beta chain) was sequenced for a study of T cells in pancreatic ductal adenocarcinoma. The CDR3 runs to 16 residues. V was pared by 5 bases and J by 2 bases, with 16 bases between. Germline CDR1 is LNHDA and CDR2 is SQIVND (reference sequence). Regarding this clone: What it recognizes is unknown.

Surgery without prior neoadjuvant therapy was the treatment of the selected pancreatic ductal adenocarcinoma patients. Points from the study as a whole: The resected cohort was biased toward the minority with early-stage disease. No significant tumor-blood clonality difference; means were about 0.1 and 0.065. Enrichment of CD45RO+ effector over naive T cells in tumors may bias clonality.

Using immunoSEQ multiplex PCR, the repertoire was profiled, and TCRdb retains in-frame clones only, with some absent. In the table there are tens of thousands of clones, approximately 94% of which are singletons. This rearrangement joins TRBV19 to TRBJ1-5; D possibly corresponds to TRBD1 (5 bases). This TCR derives from a human donor with pancreatic ductal adenocarcinoma. The sequenced material came from PBMCs. The CDR3 nucleotides are TGTGCCAGTAGTCTATCAGGGTTGTGGGGCAATCAGCCCCAGCATTTT. Protein product: CASSLSGLWGNQPQHF.